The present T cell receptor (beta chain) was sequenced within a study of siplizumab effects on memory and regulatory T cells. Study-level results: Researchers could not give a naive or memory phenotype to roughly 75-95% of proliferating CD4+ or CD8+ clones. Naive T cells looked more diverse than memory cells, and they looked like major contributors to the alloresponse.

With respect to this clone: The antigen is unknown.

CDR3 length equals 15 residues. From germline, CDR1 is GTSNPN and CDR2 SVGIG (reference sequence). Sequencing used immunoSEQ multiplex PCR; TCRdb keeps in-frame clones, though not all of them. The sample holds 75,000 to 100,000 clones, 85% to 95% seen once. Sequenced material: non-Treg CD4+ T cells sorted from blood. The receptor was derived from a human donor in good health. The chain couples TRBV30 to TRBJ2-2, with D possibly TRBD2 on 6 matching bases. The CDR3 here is CACPSGFRYTGELFF. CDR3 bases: TGTGCTTGCCCCAGCGGGTTTCGATACACCGGGGAGCTGTTTTTT.